A selection of T cell receptor beta chains follows, all from one sample in a study of blood T cell repertoires in COVID-19. Sequenced by immunoSEQ multiplex PCR; TCRdb stores in-frame clones only, minus some. This table has roughly 100,000 clones, around 82% appearing once. The specimen sequenced was peripheral blood. The receptors stem from a human donor in a cohort sampled during active or convalescent COVID-19. The CDR3 runs from the conserved cysteine through the conserved F or W. The D gene is left open where the match is weak. The size field is filled for only some rows; it gives once, few, many or a size class.

TRBJ1-5,-,TRBD1,TRBV19,TGTGCCAGTAGTGTTCGACAGGGGGATCAGCCCCAGCATTTT,CASSVRQGDQPQHF
TRBJ2-7,-,-,TRBV6-5,TGTGCCAGCGGCAGAATCTACGAGCAGTACTTC,CASGRIYEQYF
TRBJ1-5,-,TRBD1,TRBV2,TGTGCCAGCGACAAGGGACAGGGGAATCAGCCCCAGCATTTT,CASDKGQGNQPQHF
TRBJ1-3,-,-,TRBV5-1,TGCGCCAGCACCCCGGGGGGCTCTGGAAACACCATATATTTT,CASTPGGSGNTIYF
TRBJ1-4,-,TRBD1,TRBV28,TGTGCCAGCGGAACAGGGGTCGATGAAAAACTGTTTTTT,CASGTGVDEKLFF
TRBJ2-1,-,TRBD1,TRBV5-1,TGCGCCAGCAGCTATTCCGGGACAGGGTCCCAAAGCTCGGGAACGAGACAGTTCTTC,CASSYSGTGSQSSGTRQFF
TRBJ2-3,-,-,TRBV7-2,TGTGCCAGCAGCTTTTCACAGGGACCAGATACGCAGTATTTT,CASSFSQGPDTQYF
TRBJ1-2,-,TRBD1,TRBV19,TGTGCCAGTAGAAACCTTCAGGGGGCCGCTGGCTACACCTTC,CASRNLQGAAGYTF
TRBJ1-5,-,-,TRBV7-2,TGTGCCAGCAGCTTAGTGGGGCCGCAGCCCCAGCATTTT,CASSLVGPQPQHF
TRBJ1-6,-,-,TRBV7-2,TGTGCCAGCAGCTTTGCAGGGCCCTCCCCCAATTCACCCCTCCACTTT,CASSFAGPSPNSPLHF
TRBJ2-1,-,-,TRBV9,TGTGCCAGCAGCCTCGGTTCCGGGGGCTCCTACAATGAGCAGTTCTTC,CASSLGSGGSYNEQFF
TRBJ1-1,-,-,TRBV6-2/TRBV6-3,TGTGCCAGCAGCTCCGGACAAATGAACACTGAAGCTTTCTTT,CASSSGQMNTEAFF
TRBJ1-4,-,TRBD1,TRBV18,TGTGCCAGCTCACCGATACAGGGGAGTGAAAAACTGTTTTTT,CASSPIQGSEKLFF
TRBJ2-7,-,-,TRBV6-5,TGTGCCAGCAGCCCACAGGATAAGGGATACGAGCAGTACTTC,CASSPQDKGYEQYF
TRBJ2-1,-,TRBD1,TRBV4-2,TGTGCCAGCAGCCCCGACAGGGTCGAGCAGTTCTTC,CASSPDRVEQFF
TRBJ2-7,-,TRBD1,TRBV2,TGTGCCAGCAGCGGGACAGGGCTGGGGGAGCAGTACTTC,CASSGTGLGEQYF
TRBJ1-3,-,-,TRBV7-2,TGTGCCAGCAGCAAACAACCCAGCCCCGGGAGCTCTGGAAACACCATATATTTT,CASSKQPSPGSSGNTIYF
TRBJ1-2,-,-,TRBV19,TGTGCCAGTATTCCGAAAACGGCAGCCGGGGAGGGCATCTATGGCTACACCTTC,CASIPKTAAGEGIYGYTF
TRBJ2-2,few,TRBD1,TRBV18,TGTGCCAGCTCACCGAGGACAGGGATAGACACCGGGGAGCTGTTTTTT,CASSPRTGIDTGELFF
TRBJ2-1,-,TRBD1,TRBV5-1,TGCGCCAGCAGCTTGCTCAGGACAGGGGGTTACAATGAGCAGTTCTTC,CASSLLRTGGYNEQFF
TRBJ2-5,-,TRBD2,TRBV25-1,TGTGCCAGCAGTGAACCTAGCGGGGGTGAGACCCAGTACTTC,CASSEPSGGETQYF
TRBJ1-4,-,-,TRBV27,TGTGCCAGCAGTTTCTCCCCGGTGGGAGATGAAAAACTGTTTTTT,CASSFSPVGDEKLFF
TRBJ2-3,-,-,TRBV12-3/TRBV12-4,TGTGCCAGCCAGACTGGGGATACGCAGTATTTT,CASQTGDTQYF
TRBJ1-2,-,-,TRBV4-1,TGCGCCAGCAGCCCGGCGGGGACCTATGGCTACACCTTC,CASSPAGTYGYTF
TRBJ2-7,-,TRBD2,TRBV29-1,TGCAGCGGGAGGACTAGCGGCACCTACGAGCAGTACTTC,CSGRTSGTYEQYF
TRBJ1-5,-,TRBD1,TRBV6-5,TGTGCCAGCAAAGACAGGGCCAGGCCCCAGCATTTT,CASKDRARPQHF
TRBJ2-2,-,TRBD1,TRBV5-1,TGCGCCAGCAGCTTGGACCAGGGGGCAACCGGGGAGCTGTTTTTT,CASSLDQGATGELFF
TRBJ2-7,-,TRBD1,TRBV11-3,TGTGCCAGCAGACGGGACAGGGACTACGAGCAGTACTTC,CASRRDRDYEQYF
TRBJ2-2,-,-,TRBV5-4,TGTGCCAGCAGCTTTTCCGGCAGCGGGACAGGAGCGAACACCGGGGAGCTGTTTTTT,CASSFSGSGTGANTGELFF
TRBJ1-1,-,TRBD1,TRBV24-1,TGTGCCACCACATCACGACAGGGGACCACTGAAGCTTTCTTT,CATTSRQGTTEAFF
TRBJ1-6,-,TRBD1,TRBV28,TGTGCCAGCAGTTCGGGTATCGGGACAGGGAGAAATTCACCCCTCCACTTT,CASSSGIGTGRNSPLHF
TRBJ2-7,-,TRBD2,TRBV7-3,TGTGCCAGCAGCAGGAAAGCGGGGGGGCAGGACGAGCAGTACTTC,CASSRKAGGQDEQYF
TRBJ2-1,-,TRBD1,TRBV19,TGTGCCAGTAGCTACAGGGGCAATGAGCAGTTCTTC,CASSYRGNEQFF
TRBJ2-1,-,-,TRBV19,TGTGCCAGTAGTCGAGGACTACTTGAGCAGTTCTTC,CASSRGLLEQFF
TRBJ2-3,-,TRBD2,TRBV5-1,TGCGCCAGCAGCTTGAGCGGGGGGCAATCGAATACGCAGTATTTT,CASSLSGGQSNTQYF
TRBJ1-1,-,-,TRBV5-1,TGCGCCAGCAGACAGGGCGGAGGGAACACTGAAGCTTTCTTT,CASRQGGGNTEAFF
TRBJ2-5,-,TRBD2,TRBV9,TGTGCCAGCAGCGTAGGGCCTTATTCCCGACTAGCGGGGGGTGGGACCCAGTACTTC,CASSVGPYSRLAGGGTQYF
TRBJ1-3,-,-,TRBV20-1,TGCAGTGCTAGTCAGGGAACGGGAAACACCATATATTTT,CSASQGTGNTIYF
TRBJ1-2,-,-,TRBV20-1,TGCAGTGCCCAGTCTAACTATGGCTACACCTTC,CSAQSNYGYTF
TRBJ2-3,-,-,TRBV7-2,TGTGCCAGCAGCTTATCATCGGGGGACGTAGATACGCAGTATTTT,CASSLSSGDVDTQYF
TRBJ2-1,-,-,TRBV11-3,TGTGCCAGCAGCTTACAGGCCTCCTACAATGAGCAGTTCTTC,CASSLQASYNEQFF
TRBJ1-2,few,-,TRBV3-1/TRBV3-2,TGTGCCAGCAGCCAAGGTACCGCAGGCAACTATGGCTACACCTTC,CASSQGTAGNYGYTF
TRBJ1-2,-,-,TRBV7-2,TGTGCCAGCAGCGCTGGGACTGCCGTCGATAGGGGCTACACCTTC,CASSAGTAVDRGYTF
TRBJ2-7,few,TRBD1,TRBV4-1,TGCGCCAGCAGCCGGTCCCGGGACAGCTACGAGCAGTACTTC,CASSRSRDSYEQYF
TRBJ2-5,-,TRBD1,TRBV19,TGTGCCAGTAGTATAGAGAACGGGGGACAGGGGGTCTGGGAGACCCAGTACTTC,CASSIENGGQGVWETQYF
TRBJ1-1,-,-,TRBV5-4,TGTGCCAGCAGCGCGGACGGGGGGGGGTTCGCTGAAGCTTTCTTT,CASSADGGGFAEAFF
TRBJ1-4,-,-,TRBV2,TGTGCCAGCAACCAGGGATTTAATGAAAAACTGTTTTTT,CASNQGFNEKLFF
TRBJ2-7,-,-,TRBV7-3,TGTGCCAGCAGCTCCTCGTCGGGGGGCATTAACGAGCAGTACTTC,CASSSSSGGINEQYF
TRBJ1-2,-,-,TRBV7-9,TGTGCCAGCAGCTCGACAGACTGGGGACTTAACTTCTTAGGCTACACCTTC,CASSSTDWGLNFLGYTF
TRBJ2-2,-,-,TRBV24-1,TGTGCCACCAGTGATGGCGGACTGGACACCGGGGAGCTGTTTTTT,CATSDGGLDTGELFF
TRBJ1-2,-,-,TRBV7-9,TGTGCCAGCAGCAGGGCACAAGGGGCAATCTATGGCTACACCTTC,CASSRAQGAIYGYTF
TRBJ1-6,-,-,TRBV5-8,TGTGCCAGCAGCTTGCTTGGCGCGGTCTATAATTCACCCCTCCACTTT,CASSLLGAVYNSPLHF